The sequence of this T cell receptor (beta chain) was determined in a study of beta chain features in type 1 diabetes. Overall study results and limits: TCRB CDR3 length was moderately but significantly reduced in all four CD4+ subsets of Type 1 diabetes patients.

Concerning this clone itself: Its matching antigen is unknown.

Expressed TCRB transcripts were sequenced because the isolated RNA had all been reverse transcribed beforehand. Libraries were prepared by immunoSEQ multiplex PCR; TCRdb keeps only in-frame clonotypes and omits some of them. This table holds about 360,000 clones, around 12% found once. Sequencing was carried out using naive CD4+ T cells from blood. The source of this sequence is a woman younger than 30 with type 1 diabetes.

CDR3 nucleotide sequence: TGTGCCAGCAGGAGGACAGGGCGCTACGAGCAGTACTTC. It translates to CASRRTGRYEQYF. V is TRBV27 and J is TRBJ2-7; 8 bases are a match to TRBD1. Trimming removed 6 bases from V and 3 bases from J; junction bases left unmatched: 4. The CDR3 totals 13 residues. CDR1 is MNHEY, CDR2 SMNVEV, per germline (reference sequence).